Listed here are 18 T cell receptor beta chains from one sample, sequenced in a study of T cells in Graves' hyperthyroidism and ophthalmopathy. Using RNA transcripts as the source, TCR beta CDR3 regions were amplified. The TCR CDR3 first-round RT-PCR relied on the HTBI primer set. One entry per CDR3 protein results from TCRdb running MiXCR on the multiplex PCR reads. The sample contains hundreds of thousands of distinct CDR3 sequences, roughly 22% of which appear only once. The sequenced sample consisted of blood. Receptors originate from a man aged 25 to 40 with Graves' ophthalmopathy.

The V call is TRBV11-3, the J call TRBJ2-1; a weak D match, TRBD2 (6 bases). CDR3 length: 15 residues. The ends were cut back, 4 bases at V and 7 bases at J, with 17 bases in the middle. The germline V gene encodes CDR1 SGHNT and CDR2 YENEEA. The CDR3 DNA sequence: TGTGCCAGCAGCTCCATCTCGGGAGAAGCTAATGAGCAGTTCTTC. Translation: CASSSISGEANEQFF.

As to this clonotype: With a much larger clone just one base away, this may be a read error. V gene TRBV18 combines with J gene TRBJ1-4; D call uncertain. CDR1 KGHSH and CDR2 LQKENI come from the germline V gene. This CDR3 comprises 13 residues. V was cut by 8 bases and J by 3 bases, with 10 bases left in between. The CDR3 DNA is TGTGCCAGCCCACGGAGATCTAATGAAAAACTGTTTTTT. Its translation is CASPRRSNEKLFF.

The CDR3 sequence: CASSFRDEQYF. The CDR3, as DNA: TGTGCCAGCAGCTTCAGGGACGAGCAGTACTTC. The V gene is TRBV5-6, the J gene TRBJ2-7, with D possibly being TRBD1 (5 bases). CDR3 length: 11 residues. V was cut by 2 bases and J by 5 bases, with 5 bases left in between. Germline V gene sequence: CDR1 SGHDT, CDR2 YYEEEE.

This clonotype was detected ten times or more. CDR3 DNA: TGTGCCACCCTGGGGGGGGCCGCGAACACAGATACGCAGTATTTT. As protein: CATLGGAANTDTQYF. The rearrangement joins TRBV28 to TRBJ2-3; weak D call: TRBD2 (7 bases). The CDR3 is 15 residues long. Trimming removed 10 bases at V and 2 bases at J, with 19 bases between. Germline CDR1 MDHEN, CDR2 SYDVKM.

This rearrangement joins TRBV6-1 to TRBJ2-4; the D call may be TRBD1 or TRBD2 (5 bases each). This CDR3 is built from 13 residues. In germline, CDR1 is MNHNS, CDR2 SASEGT. V gave up 1 base and J gave up 8 bases, with 9 bases separating them. The CDR3 nucleotides read TGTGCCAGCAGTGAAGGGAGAGGGGACATTCAGTACTTC. This gives the protein CASSEGRGDIQYF.

The count of this clonotype is one. The CDR3 DNA follows: TGTGCCAGCAGCTCCGGGGAGGGTGGTGGGAACACTGAAGCTTTCTTT. Translated: CASSSGEGGGNTEAFF. The chain has TRBV9 and TRBJ1-1; D unresolved. CDR3 length: 16 residues. V lost 4 bases and J 1 base, leaving 17 bases between the germline ends. The germline gives CDR1 SGDLS, CDR2 YYNGEE.

This clonotype was seen ten or more times. The V gene is TRBV2, the J gene TRBJ2-7; D uncertain. Trimming removed 4 bases from V and 5 bases from J, with 6 bases in between. Germline-derived CDR1 and CDR2 are SNHLY and FYNNEI. CDR3 size: 11 residues. CDR3 coding DNA: TGTGCCAGCAGTGGCCTGGACGAGCAGTACTTC. It yields the protein CASSGLDEQYF.

In the case of this clonotype: A read error may explain this, as a much larger clone is one base away. The rearrangement uses TRBV3-1 and TRBJ2-5; 8 nucleotides agree with TRBD2. V was pared by 1 base and J by 7 bases, with 11 bases of the junction left unmatched. This CDR3 comprises 16 residues. Germline V gene sequence: CDR1 LGHDT, CDR2 YNNKEL (reference sequence). The CDR3 here is CASSQGSGAGVGTQYF. CDR3 in DNA: TGTGCCAGCAGCCAAGGATCGGGAGCGGGAGTTGGGACCCAGTACTTC.

In its sample, this clonotype was seen many times. The chain joins TRBV2 to TRBJ2-1; D might be TRBD1 or TRBD2, each matching 5 bases. Trimming stripped 2 bases from V and 15 bases from J, with 17 bases between. Germline assignment: CDR1 SNHLY and CDR2 FYNNEI. This CDR3 is built from 13 residues. The CDR3 loop is CASSEQWGTPRFF. As DNA, the CDR3 is TGTGCCAGCAGTGAACAATGGGGGACGCCCCGGTTCTTC.

This clonotype was seen a handful of times. V and J are TRBV12-3 or TRBV12-4 and TRBJ2-5, with 7 bases identical to TRBD1. The CDR3 runs 15 residues. J lost 2 bases, V lost 5 bases, and 8 bases had no gene match. The DNA of the CDR3 is TGTGCCAGCAGTCGCGCCGGGACAGTTCAAGAGACCCAGTACTTC. The encoded protein is CASSRAGTVQETQYF.

This clonotype was counted at least ten times. This chain uses TRBV6-1 with TRBJ2-1; 14 positions agree with TRBD2. Germline V lookup: CDR1 MNHNS, CDR2 SASEGT. CDR3 length: 16 amino acids. J gave up 5 bases and V 8 bases, and 8 bases lay outside the gene matches. CDR3 protein: CASSGTSGSWNNEQFF. DNA for the CDR3: TGTGCCAGCTCGGGGACTAGCGGGAGTTGGAACAATGAGCAGTTCTTC.

This clonotype was seen repeatedly, ten times or more. The chain links TRBV11-2 to TRBJ2-1, with 7 bases that match TRBD2. The V and J ends lost 5 bases and 4 bases, in that order; junction bases with no gene match: 14. The CDR3 totals 17 residues. The germline V gene has CDR1 SGHAT and CDR2 FQNNGV. CDR3 amino acids: CASSPRWGREGYNEQFF. The CDR3 nucleotides read TGTGCCAGCAGCCCCAGGTGGGGCAGGGAGGGGTACAATGAGCAGTTCTTC.

This clonotype was seen more than once but under ten times. The gene calls are TRBV12-3 or TRBV12-4 and TRBJ2-7; 9 bases fit TRBD1. V shed 6 bases, J shed 0 bases, and the junction held 6 bases outside the gene matches. There are 15 residues in the CDR3. The CDR3 region is CASRKGQGISYEQYF. CDR3 bases: TGTGCCAGCAGAAAGGGACAGGGTATCTCCTACGAGCAGTACTTC.

The chain uses TRBV5-5 and TRBJ1-6, with D possibly TRBD1 on 5 matching bases. The CDR3 length is 15 residues. Germline values: CDR1 SGHKS, CDR2 YYEKEE (reference sequence). The V end lost 5 bases, the J end lost 0 bases, and 9 bases lay between the germline ends. The CDR3 sequence is CASRKDSSYNSPLHF. The CDR3 DNA reads as TGTGCCAGCAGAAAAGACAGCTCCTATAATTCACCCCTCCACTTT.

Many counts were recorded for this clonotype. The chain is built from TRBV2 and TRBJ1-2; no clear D. Between the trimmed V and J ends, which lost 6 bases and 2 bases, there was a span of 13 bases. The CDR3 sequence is 14 residues long. CDR1 and CDR2 from the germline V gene are SNHLY and FYNNEI. In DNA form, the CDR3 reads TGTGCCAGCAGGGGCCTAGGTGGGAACTATGGCTACACCTTC. Its translation is CASRGLGGNYGYTF.

The chain couples TRBV6-1 to TRBJ2-7; D not certain. The ends were cut back, 1 base at V and 3 bases at J, with 7 bases in the middle. The CDR3 spans 13 residues. In germline, CDR1 is MNHNS, CDR2 SASEGT. The CDR3 nucleotides read TGTGCCAGCAGTGAAGGGGCAAGCTACGAGCAGTACTTC. It is translated as CASSEGASYEQYF.

This clonotype was picked up many times. The CDR3: CASSGYSEAFF. CDR3 coding DNA: TGTGCCAGCAGTGGATACTCTGAAGCTTTCTTT. This chain links TRBV28 with TRBJ1-1; unclear D gene. Germline lookup yields CDR1 MDHEN and CDR2 SYDVKM. Trimming cost V 5 bases and J 6 bases, with 7 bases left between them. The CDR3 covers 11 residues.

This clonotype has just a few counts. The chain carries TRBV9 and TRBJ2-1; D gene uncertain. The germline V gene has CDR1 SGDLS and CDR2 YYNGEE. V shed 0 bases and J shed 2 bases, with 9 bases lying between them. The CDR3 runs 15 residues. CDR3 sequence: CASSVEGFAYNEQFF. The CDR3 DNA sequence: TGTGCCAGCAGCGTAGAGGGATTTGCCTACAATGAGCAGTTCTTC.